Following are 7 T cell receptor beta chains from one sample sequenced in a study of radiotherapy plus CTLA-4 blockade in lung cancer. The repertoire was sequenced with immunoSEQ multiplex PCR; TCRdb's copy has only in-frame clones and lacks some. The repertoire holds around 80,000 clones, around 80% seen once, with approximately 0.77% in the top ten. Sample: peripheral blood, taken from a patient treated with radiotherapy plus ipilimumab. The receptors here all came from a human donor with non-small cell lung cancer who had stable disease on radiotherapy plus ipilimumab.

For the CDR3, the DNA is TGTGCCAGCAGCGTAGGGCCCGGGGGCAGCTTCTCCTACGAGCAGTACTTC. It is translated as CASSVGPGGSFSYEQYF. This chain uses TRBV9 with TRBJ2-7; D is possibly TRBD1 or TRBD2 (6 bases each). V was clipped by 0 bases and J by 0 bases, with 16 bases between them. The CDR3 is made up of 17 amino acids. CDR1 SGDLS and CDR2 YYNGEE come from the germline V gene.

The chain recombines TRBV2 with TRBJ1-5; no firm D call. The CDR3 length is 15 residues. Germline CDR1 is SNHLY and CDR2 is FYNNEI. Trimming stripped 4 bases from V and 2 bases from J, with 12 bases between. The CDR3 DNA sequence: TGTGCCAGCAGTGTAACGGGAAACGGCAATCAGCCCCAGCATTTT. As protein: CASSVTGNGNQPQHF.

The chain combines TRBV27 with TRBJ2-1, with 7 bases aligning to TRBD2. CDR3 length equals 15 residues. V lost 2 bases and J lost 6; bases outside the gene matches: 7. Germline CDR1 and CDR2: MNHEY and SMNVEV (reference sequence). The CDR3 DNA follows: TGTGCCAGCAGTTTAGTGCGGGAGAGGGGCAATGAGCAGTTCTTC. It codes for CASSLVRERGNEQFF.

This clone was seen a few times. V usage is TRBV6-5 and J usage is TRBJ2-1; D uncertain. Between the trimmed V and J ends, which lost 6 bases and 4 bases, there was a span of 13 bases. The germline V gene encodes CDR1 MNHEY and CDR2 SVGAGI. The CDR3 is 14 amino acids. The CDR3 bases are TGTGCCAGCAGGGTGGGTCTCTCTTACAATGAGCAGTTCTTC. It is translated as CASRVGLSYNEQFF.

The V and J genes are TRBV27 and TRBJ1-6; D uncertain. The CDR3 covers 13 residues. The germline V and J ends were trimmed by 5 bases and 4 bases, with 6 bases remaining between them. The germline gives CDR1 MNHEY, CDR2 SMNVEV (reference sequence). The DNA of the CDR3 is TGTGCCAGCAGTAACGCGTATAATTCACCCCTCCACTTT. Translated, it gives CASSNAYNSPLHF.

The table lists this clone with a few counts. The CDR3 DNA reads TGCGCCAGCAGCCCCCCCGGGACAGTTAACACTGAAGCTTTCTTT. This gives the protein CASSPPGTVNTEAFF. The gene calls are TRBV5-1 and TRBJ1-1; TRBD1 matches 7 bases. Germline lookup yields CDR1 SGHRS and CDR2 YFSETQ. V dropped 4 bases and J dropped 2; count of bases not matched to a gene: 8. The CDR3 is 15 residues long.

The V and J genes are TRBV5-1 and TRBJ2-1; D may be TRBD1 or TRBD2 (5 bases each). The length of the CDR3 is 15 residues. V lost 0 bases and J 0 bases, leaving 7 bases between the germline ends. Germline CDR1 SGHRS, CDR2 YFSETQ. CDR3 bases: TGCGCCAGCAGCTTGGGGGACGACTCCTACAATGAGCAGTTCTTC. The encoded protein is CASSLGDDSYNEQFF.